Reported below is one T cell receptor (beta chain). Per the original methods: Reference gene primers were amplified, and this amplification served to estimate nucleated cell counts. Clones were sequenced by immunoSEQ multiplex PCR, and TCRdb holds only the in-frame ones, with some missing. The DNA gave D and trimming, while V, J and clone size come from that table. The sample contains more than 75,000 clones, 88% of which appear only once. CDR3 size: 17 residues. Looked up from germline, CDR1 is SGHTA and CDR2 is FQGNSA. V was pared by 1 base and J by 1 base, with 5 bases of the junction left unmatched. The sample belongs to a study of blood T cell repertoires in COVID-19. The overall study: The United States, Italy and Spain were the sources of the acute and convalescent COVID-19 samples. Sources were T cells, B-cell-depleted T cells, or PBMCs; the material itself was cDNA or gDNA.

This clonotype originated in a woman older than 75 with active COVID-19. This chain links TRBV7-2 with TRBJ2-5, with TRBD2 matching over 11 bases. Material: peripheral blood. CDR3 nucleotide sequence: TGTGCCAGCAGCTTAGTGTCTAGCGGGGGGATCCAAGAGACCCAGTACTTC. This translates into CASSLVSSGGIQETQYF.